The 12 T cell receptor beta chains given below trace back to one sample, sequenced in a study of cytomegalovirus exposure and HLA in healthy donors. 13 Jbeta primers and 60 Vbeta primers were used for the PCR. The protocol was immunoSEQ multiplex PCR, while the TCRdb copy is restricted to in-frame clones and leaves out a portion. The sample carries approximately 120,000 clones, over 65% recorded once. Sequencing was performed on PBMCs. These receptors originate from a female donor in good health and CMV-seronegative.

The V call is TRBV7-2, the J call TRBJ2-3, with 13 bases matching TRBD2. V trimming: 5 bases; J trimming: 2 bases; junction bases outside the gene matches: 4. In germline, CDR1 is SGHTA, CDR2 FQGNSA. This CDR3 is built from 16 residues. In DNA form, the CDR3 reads TGTGCCAGCAGCGCCGGACTAGCGGGGGCCACAGATACGCAGTATTTT. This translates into CASSAGLAGATDTQYF.

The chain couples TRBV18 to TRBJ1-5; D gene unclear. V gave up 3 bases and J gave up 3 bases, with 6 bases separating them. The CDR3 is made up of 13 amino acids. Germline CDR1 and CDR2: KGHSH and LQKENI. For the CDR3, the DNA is TGTGCCAGCTCACCGGCGGCCAATCAGCCCCAGCATTTT. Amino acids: CASSPAANQPQHF.

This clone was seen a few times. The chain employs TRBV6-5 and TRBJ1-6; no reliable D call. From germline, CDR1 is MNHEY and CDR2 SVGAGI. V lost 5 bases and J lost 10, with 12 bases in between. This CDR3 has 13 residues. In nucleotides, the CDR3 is TGTGCCAGCAGTGGTGAACATCGATCACCCCTCCACTTT. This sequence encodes CASSGEHRSPLHF.

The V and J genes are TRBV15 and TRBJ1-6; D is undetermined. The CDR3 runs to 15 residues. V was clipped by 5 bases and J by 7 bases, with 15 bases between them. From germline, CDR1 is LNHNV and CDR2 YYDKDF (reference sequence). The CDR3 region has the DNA TGTGCCACCAGCGGATCCGGGAACTTCAATTCACCCCTCCACTTT. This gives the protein CATSGSGNFNSPLHF. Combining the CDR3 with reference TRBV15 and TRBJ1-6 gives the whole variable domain DAMVIQNPRYQVTQFGKPVTLSCSQTLNHNVMYWYQQKSSQAPKLLFHYYDKDFNNEADTPDNFQSRRPNTSFCFLDIRSPGLGDTAMYLCATSGSGNFNSPLHFGNGTRLTVT.

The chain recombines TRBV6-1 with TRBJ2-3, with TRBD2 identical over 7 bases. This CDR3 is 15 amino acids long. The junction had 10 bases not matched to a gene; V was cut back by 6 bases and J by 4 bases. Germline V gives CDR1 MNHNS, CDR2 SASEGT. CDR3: CASSILAEVPDTQYF. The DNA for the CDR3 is TGTGCCAGCAGCATCCTAGCGGAGGTCCCAGATACGCAGTATTTT.

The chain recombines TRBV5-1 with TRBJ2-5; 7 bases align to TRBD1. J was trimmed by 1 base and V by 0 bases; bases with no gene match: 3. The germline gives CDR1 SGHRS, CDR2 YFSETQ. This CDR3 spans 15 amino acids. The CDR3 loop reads CASSLVGGRQETQYF. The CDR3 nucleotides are TGCGCCAGCAGCTTGGTAGGGGGCCGCCAAGAGACCCAGTACTTC. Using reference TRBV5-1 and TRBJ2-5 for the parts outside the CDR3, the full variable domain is KAGVTQTPRYLIKTRGQQVTLSCSPISGHRSVSWYQQTPGQGLQFLFEYFSETQRNKGNFPGRFSGRQFSNSRSEMNVSTLELGDSALYLCASSLVGGRQETQYFGPGTRLLVL.

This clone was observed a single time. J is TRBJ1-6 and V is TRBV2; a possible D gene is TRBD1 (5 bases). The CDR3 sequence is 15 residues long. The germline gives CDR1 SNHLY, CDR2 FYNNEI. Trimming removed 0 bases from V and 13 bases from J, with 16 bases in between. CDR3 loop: CASSEARGSPGPLHF. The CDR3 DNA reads TGTGCCAGCAGTGAAGCAAGGGGTTCCCCAGGGCCCCTCCACTTT.

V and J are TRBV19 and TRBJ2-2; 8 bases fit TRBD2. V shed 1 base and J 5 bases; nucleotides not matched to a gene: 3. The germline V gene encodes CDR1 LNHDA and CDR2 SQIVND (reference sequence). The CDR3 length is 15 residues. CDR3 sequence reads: CASSIAGGVTGELFF. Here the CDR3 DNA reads TGTGCCAGTAGTATAGCGGGGGGGGTAACCGGGGAGCTGTTTTTT.

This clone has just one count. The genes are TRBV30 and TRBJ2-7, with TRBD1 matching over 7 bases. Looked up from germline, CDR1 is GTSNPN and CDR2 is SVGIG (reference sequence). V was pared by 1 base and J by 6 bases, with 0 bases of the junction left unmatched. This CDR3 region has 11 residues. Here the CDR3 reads CAWSGQGEQYF. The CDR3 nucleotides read TGTGCCTGGAGTGGACAGGGCGAGCAGTACTTC.

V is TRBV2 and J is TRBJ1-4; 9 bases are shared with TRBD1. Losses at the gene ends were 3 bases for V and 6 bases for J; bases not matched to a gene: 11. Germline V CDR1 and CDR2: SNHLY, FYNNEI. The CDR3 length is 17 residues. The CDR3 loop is CASSEMYPGTGYEKLFF. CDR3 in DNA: TGTGCCAGCAGTGAGATGTATCCCGGGACAGGGTATGAAAAACTGTTTTTT.

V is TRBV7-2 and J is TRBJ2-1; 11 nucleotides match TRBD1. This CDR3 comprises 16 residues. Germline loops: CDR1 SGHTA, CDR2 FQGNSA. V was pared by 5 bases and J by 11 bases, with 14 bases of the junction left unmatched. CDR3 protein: CASSLSRDRGKVKQFF. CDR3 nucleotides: TGTGCCAGCAGCCTGAGCCGGGACAGGGGGAAGGTTAAGCAGTTCTTC.

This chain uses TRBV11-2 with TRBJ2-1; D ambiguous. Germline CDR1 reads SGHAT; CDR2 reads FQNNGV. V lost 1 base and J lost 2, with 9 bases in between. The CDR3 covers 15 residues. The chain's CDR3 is CASSLASGPYNEQFF. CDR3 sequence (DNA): TGTGCCAGCAGCTTAGCCTCAGGTCCCTACAATGAGCAGTTCTTC.